This T cell receptor beta chain was retrieved from a study of CD8 T cells in ankylosing spondylitis. Study-wide findings and caveats: Those disease-linked clones were CD8+; they were also relatively rare in peripheral blood. What seemed typical of ankylosing spondylitis blood was a TCR beta motif built from roughly 8 highly homologous variants. Disease-linked clones reportedly concentrated significantly in matched ankylosing spondylitis synovial fluid.

This clonotype was seen more than once but under ten times. The antigen is unknown. In making TCR beta libraries, quantitative 5'-RACE with molecular barcodes was used. TCRdb re-called the 5' RACE reads with MiXCR, one entry per CDR3 protein. The sample has hundreds of thousands of distinct CDR3 sequences, roughly a quarter seen once; the top ten hold about 0.89%. The V and J ends lost 3 bases and 0 bases respectively, with 8 bases between them. The CDR3 spans 14 residues. The germline V gene has CDR1 SGHAT and CDR2 FQNNGV. The sample was blood, either unsorted or a sorted T cell fraction (not recorded which). The receptor was derived from a male donor with ankylosing spondylitis. The chain recombines TRBV11-2 with TRBJ1-1; D ambiguous. The CDR3 reads CASSFGLLNTEAFF. The CDR3 bases are TGTGCCAGCAGCTTCGGACTCTTGAACACTGAAGCTTTCTTT.